This T cell receptor (beta chain) was profiled in a study of shared clonotypes between healthy human individuals. CCR7-negative CD45RA+ TemRA cells were pooled with CD45RO+ cells for CD8 memory. Authors' data handling: Junction-only sequences without quality scores were provided by ImmunoSEQ, so filtering was different. Only in-frame clones appear in the TCRdb table, and some are missing; sequencing was by immunoSEQ multiplex PCR. V, J and clone size reflect that table, while D and trimming were determined from the DNA. Here the sample spans approximately 100,000 clones, about 67% being singletons. The CDR3 has 21 amino acids. The germline V gene encodes CDR1 MNHEY and CDR2 SMNVEV (reference sequence). The V and J ends lost 3 bases and 0 bases, in that order; junction bases with no gene match: 15.

The clonotype originates from a woman aged 25 to 45 in good health. The chain carries TRBV27 and TRBJ2-2; TRBD2 agrees at 11 bases. Source material: memory CD8+ T cells sorted from blood. Described subset: CD45RO+ cells pooled with CCR7-negative TemRA cells. CDR3 nucleotide sequence: TGTGCCAGCAGTTTTATCTTTCCGGGACTAGCGGTTTTATCGAACACCGGGGAGCTGTTTTTT. Residues: CASSFIFPGLAVLSNTGELFF.